This TCR beta chain was recovered during a study of prognosis after radiotherapy for stage I lung cancer. Study information: Among the enrolled patients, fourteen had newly diagnosed primary stage I lung tumors, while 4 or 5 had oligometastatic NSCLC following surgical resection of the primary tumor. After radiotherapy, distant metastases appeared in a handful of patients at a median of approximately 7 months, and around 16 patients showed no significant progression.

There are many counts of this clonotype. Its cognate antigen is unknown. The V gene lost 8 bases and the J gene lost 8 bases, with 12 bases spanning the gap. Germline CDR1 reads MNHNS; CDR2 reads SASEGT. This CDR3 is built from 11 residues. General study points: Tumor-specific status of the expanded TCR clones was not determined in the analysis.

Two rounds of multiplex PCR amplified TCR beta CDR3 from genomic DNA. Each TRBV and TRBJ gene had its own primer in the first PCR round. TCRdb re-called the multiplex PCR reads with MiXCR, one entry per CDR3 protein. The sample has 50,000 or so distinct CDR3 sequences; 30% to 35% are singletons. The rearrangement joins TRBV6-1 to TRBJ1-2; D uncertain. Specimen: PBMCs, collected before or after stereotactic body radiation therapy (not recorded which). This TCR was sampled from a donor aged 50 or older with non-small cell lung cancer. For the CDR3, the DNA is TGTGCCAGCGGGAAGCCCCCAGGCTACACCTTC. Translation gives CASGKPPGYTF.